This TCR beta chain stems from a study of blood T cell repertoires in COVID-19. Repertoires were generated with immunoSEQ multiplex PCR, while TCRdb's copy carries only in-frame clones and drops some. The sample holds more than 150,000 clones, about 86% seen once. V was clipped by 3 bases and J by 0 bases, with 11 bases between them. Germline CDR1 and CDR2: SQVTM and ANQGSEA. This CDR3 is 14 amino acids long. Sequenced input: peripheral blood. The TCR originated in a man aged 65 to 85 with active or convalescent COVID-19. The chain uses TRBV29-1 and TRBJ1-1, with a tentative D call TRBD1 (6 bases). For the CDR3, the DNA is TGCAGCGTTGAGGGGGCAGCCTTGAACACTGAAGCTTTCTTT. Encoded protein: CSVEGAALNTEAFF.